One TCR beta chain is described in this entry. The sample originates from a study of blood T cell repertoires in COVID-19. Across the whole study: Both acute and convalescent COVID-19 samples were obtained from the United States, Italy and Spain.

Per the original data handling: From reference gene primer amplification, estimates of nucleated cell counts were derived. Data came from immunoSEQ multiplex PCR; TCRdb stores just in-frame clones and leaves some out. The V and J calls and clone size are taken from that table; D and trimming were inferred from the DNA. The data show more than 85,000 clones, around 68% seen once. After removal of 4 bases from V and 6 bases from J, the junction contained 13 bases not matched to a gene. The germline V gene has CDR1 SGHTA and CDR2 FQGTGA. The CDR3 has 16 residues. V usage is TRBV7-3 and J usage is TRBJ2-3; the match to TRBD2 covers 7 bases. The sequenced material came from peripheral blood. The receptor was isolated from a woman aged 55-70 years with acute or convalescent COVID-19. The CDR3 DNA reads TGTGCCAGCAGCTCTCTGGGGCGGGGGTCCGTGGATACGCAGTATTTT. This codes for CASSSLGRGSVDTQYF.